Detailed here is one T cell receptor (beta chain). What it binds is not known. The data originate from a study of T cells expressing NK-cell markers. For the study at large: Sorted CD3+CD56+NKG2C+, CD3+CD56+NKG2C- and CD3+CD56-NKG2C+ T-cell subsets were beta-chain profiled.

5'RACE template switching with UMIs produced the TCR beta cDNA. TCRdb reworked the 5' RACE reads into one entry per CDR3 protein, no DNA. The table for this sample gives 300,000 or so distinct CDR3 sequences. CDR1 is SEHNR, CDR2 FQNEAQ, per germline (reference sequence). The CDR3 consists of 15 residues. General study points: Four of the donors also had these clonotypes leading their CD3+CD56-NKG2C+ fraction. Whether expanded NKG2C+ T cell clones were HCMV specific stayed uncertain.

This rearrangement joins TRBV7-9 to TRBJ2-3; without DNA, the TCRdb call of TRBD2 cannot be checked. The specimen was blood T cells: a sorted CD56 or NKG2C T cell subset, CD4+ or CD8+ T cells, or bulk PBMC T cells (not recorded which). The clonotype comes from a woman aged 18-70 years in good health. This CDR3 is CASSSARGLSDTQYF. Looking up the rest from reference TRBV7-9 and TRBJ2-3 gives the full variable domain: DTGVSQNPRHKITKRGQNVTFRCDPISEHNRLYWYRQTLGQGPEFLTYFQNEAQLEKSRLLSDRFSAERPKGSFSTLEIQRTEQGDSAMYLCASSSARGLSDTQYFGPGTRLTVL.